This TCR beta chain was identified in a study of cytotoxic CD8 clonotypes in ibrutinib-treated CLL (dated by TCRdb to about 2021). As for the study more broadly: The cohort included roughly 15 treatment-naive and about a dozen relapsed/refractory patients; about 18 were IGHV unmutated. Responses were partial in some 24 patients and complete in 2; after median about 68 months follow-up, around 15 stayed in remission and 12 progressed. All remission and progressive disease samples were collected while patients were still receiving ibrutinib. Cryopreserved peripheral blood mononuclear cells were obtained prior to treatment, at the time of response, and at either disease progression or sustained remission. Samples averaged approximately 260,000 productive templates and approximately 100,000 productive rearrangements. The response samples were drawn at a median of around eleven months into treatment, with a range of about 6 to 40 months. Longitudinal samples were obtainable from about 30% of the 86 participants in the trial. Broader findings and caveats from the paper: Sustained-remission and progressing patients did not have matched sampling times, and lymph node repertoires were not examined. Baseline clonality exceeded that of age-matched healthy donors and correlated strongly with circulating CD8+ T-cell counts. Public clonotypes were rare and either shrank or stayed stable during treatment, and the rise in clonality at ibrutinib response reflected expansion of private clonotypes. An increase in clonality was observed at ibrutinib response, with clonality remaining stable during sustained remission and falling back toward baseline at progression.

Each clonotype received, on average, around 10x coverage in deep resolution sequencing performed on a MiSeq, where the target depth lay between 1 in 1 million and 1 in 200,000 T cells. TCR beta libraries were generated with the immunoSEQ hsTCRB Kit. In the paper's pipeline: The data were analyzed with ImmunoSEQ Analyzer and ImmunoSEQ Data Assistant, and V, D and J gene assignments followed IMGT definitions. Clonality, which ranges from 0 to 1, was calculated by subtracting the normalized Shannon entropy of productive rearrangement frequencies from one. Only overrepresented clonotypes making up at least 0.05% of the repertoire of each patient were included in the public clonotype analysis. Some 12 age-matched healthy donor repertoires from immuneACCESS served as clonality controls. TCRdb provides this immuneACCESS table in a form limited to in-frame rearrangements. Some clones are lacking; in checked studies, under half of them reflect an unresolved V gene, and why the rest are absent is not known. V and J calls and clone size come straight from that table; D and trimming were deduced from the DNA. The sample table holds under 150,000 clones, of which approximately 90% were seen once. The ten largest account for about 10% of the sample.

V loses 1 base of germline sequence and J loses 0 bases, and the interval between the two ends is 10 bases. The CDR3, cysteine through phenylalanine, is 15 amino acids long. Only the CDR3 part of the read is kept: 45 bases, read in frame from the first base. The germline V gene yields MDHEN for CDR1 and SYDVKM for CDR2. This specimen's time point label, per the study, means: 12 months on ibrutinib. For TCR beta library preparation, 2 to 2.5 micrograms of genomic DNA were isolated from cryopreserved PBMCs. Longitudinal blood samples from CLL patients on ibrutinib monotherapy were analyzed using high-throughput TCR beta sequencing. Patients were enrolled in a phase 2 open-label single-center ibrutinib monotherapy trial. With regard to this clone: Its target antigen remains unknown. Within one base of it there is no much larger clone, and no base qualities were kept.

The source was PBMCs, collected after 12 months of ibrutinib treatment. Recombination connected TRBV28 to TRBJ2-7, with TRBD1 perhaps the D gene, on 6 matching bases. The source is a human donor with chronic lymphocytic leukemia. The CDR3 protein sequence reads: CASSLLGAGSYEQYF. The DNA sequence is TGTGCCAGCAGTTTATTGGGGGCCGGCTCCTACGAGCAGTACTTC.